This T cell receptor beta chain was recorded in a study of blood T cell repertoires in COVID-19. About the research overall: Spain, Italy and the United States supplied samples that represented acute and convalescent COVID-19. Sources were T cells, B-cell-depleted T cells, or PBMCs; the material itself was cDNA or gDNA.

The Seattle site enrolled patients during active infection and followed them longitudinally. Sequenced by immunoSEQ multiplex PCR; TCRdb stores in-frame clones only, minus some. The sample shows about 280,000 clones, 88% of them seen only once. V lost 7 bases, J lost 5 bases, and 18 bases lay in between. The CDR3 is 15 residues long. Germline-derived CDR1 and CDR2 are SNHLY and FYNNEI. Sequencing was performed on peripheral blood. The clonotype originates from a woman in her twenties or thirties with COVID-19, enrolled during active disease. V usage is TRBV2 and J usage is TRBJ1-5; D perhaps matches TRBD1 (5 bases). CDR3 residues: CASTLFRGGDQPQHF. CDR3 nucleotide sequence: TGTGCCAGCACCCTGTTCCGGGGCGGGGATCAGCCCCAGCATTTT.